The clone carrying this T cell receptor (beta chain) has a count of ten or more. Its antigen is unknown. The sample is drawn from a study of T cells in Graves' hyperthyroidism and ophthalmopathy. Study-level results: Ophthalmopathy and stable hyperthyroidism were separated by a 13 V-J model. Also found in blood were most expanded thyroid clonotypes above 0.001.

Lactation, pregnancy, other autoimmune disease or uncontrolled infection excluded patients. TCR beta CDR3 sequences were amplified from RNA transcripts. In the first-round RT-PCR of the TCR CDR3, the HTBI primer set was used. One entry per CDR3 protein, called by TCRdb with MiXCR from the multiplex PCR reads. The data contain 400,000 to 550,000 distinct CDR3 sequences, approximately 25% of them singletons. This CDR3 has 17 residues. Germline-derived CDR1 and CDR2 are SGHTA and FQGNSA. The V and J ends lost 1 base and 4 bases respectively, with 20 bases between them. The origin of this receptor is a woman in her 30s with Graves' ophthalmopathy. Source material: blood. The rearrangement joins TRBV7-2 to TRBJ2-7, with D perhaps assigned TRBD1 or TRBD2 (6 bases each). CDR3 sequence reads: CASSLGGGVGGRYEQYF. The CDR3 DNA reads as TGTGCCAGCAGCTTAGGAGGGGGTGTCGGGGGTAGGTACGAGCAGTACTTC. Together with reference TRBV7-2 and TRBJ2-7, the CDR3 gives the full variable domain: GAGVSQSPSNKVTEKGKDVELRCDPISGHTALYWYRQSLGQGLEFLIYFQGNSAPDKSGLPSDRFSAERTGGSVSTLTIQRTQQEDSAVYLCASSLGGGVGGRYEQYFGPGTRLTVT.